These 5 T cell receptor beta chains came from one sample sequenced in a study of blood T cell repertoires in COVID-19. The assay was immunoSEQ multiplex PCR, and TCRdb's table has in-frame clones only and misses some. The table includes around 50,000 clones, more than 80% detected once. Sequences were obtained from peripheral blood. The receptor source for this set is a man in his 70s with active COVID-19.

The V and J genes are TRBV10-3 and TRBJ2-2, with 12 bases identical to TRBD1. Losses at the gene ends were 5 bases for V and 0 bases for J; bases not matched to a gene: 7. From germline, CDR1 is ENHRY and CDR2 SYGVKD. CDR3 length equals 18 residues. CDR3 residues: CAISSRDRGLTNTGELFF. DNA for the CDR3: TGTGCCATCAGTAGCCGGGACAGGGGGCTTACGAACACCGGGGAGCTGTTTTTT.

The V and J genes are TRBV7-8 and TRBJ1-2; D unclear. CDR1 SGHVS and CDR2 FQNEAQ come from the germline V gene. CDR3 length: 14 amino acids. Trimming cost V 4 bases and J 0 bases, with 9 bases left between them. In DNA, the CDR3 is TGTGCCAGCAGCTCGGTACCCCCTAACTATGGCTACACCTTC. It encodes CASSSVPPNYGYTF.

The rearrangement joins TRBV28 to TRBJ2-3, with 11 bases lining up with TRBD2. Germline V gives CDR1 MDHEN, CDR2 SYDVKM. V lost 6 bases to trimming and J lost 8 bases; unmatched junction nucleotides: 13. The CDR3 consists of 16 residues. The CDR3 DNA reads TGTGCCAGCAGCTTGACTAGCGGGGCGGAACAAACTACGCAGTATTTT. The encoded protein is CASSLTSGAEQTTQYF.

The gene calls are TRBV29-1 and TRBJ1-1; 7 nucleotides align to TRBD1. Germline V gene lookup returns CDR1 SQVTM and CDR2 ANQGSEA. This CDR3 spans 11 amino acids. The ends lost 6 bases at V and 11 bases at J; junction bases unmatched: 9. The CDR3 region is CSVFDRVGAFF. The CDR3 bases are TGCAGCGTCTTCGACAGGGTGGGCGCTTTCTTT. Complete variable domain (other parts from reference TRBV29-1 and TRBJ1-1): SAVISQKPSRDICQRGTSLTIQCQVDSQVTMMFWYRQQPGQSLTLIATANQGSEATYESGFVIDKFPISRPNLTFSTLTVSNMSPEDSSIYLCSVFDRVGAFFGQGTRLTVV.

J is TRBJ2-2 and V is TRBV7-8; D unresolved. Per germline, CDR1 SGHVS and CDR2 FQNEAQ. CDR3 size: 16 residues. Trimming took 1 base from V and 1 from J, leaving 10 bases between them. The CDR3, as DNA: TGTGCCAGCAGCTTAGAATCGGCAGGGAACACCGGGGAGCTGTTTTTT. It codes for CASSLESAGNTGELFF. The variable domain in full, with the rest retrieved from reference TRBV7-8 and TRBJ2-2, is GAGVSQSPRYKVAKRGQDVALRCDPISGHVSLFWYQQALGQGPEFLTYFQNEAQLDKSGLPSDRFFAERPEGSVSTLKIQRTQQEDSAVYLCASSLESAGNTGELFFGEGSRLTVL.